The rows below give T cell receptor beta chains drawn from one sample of a study of T-cell reconstitution after alpha-beta-depleted transplantation in children. TCRdb ran MiXCR on the PCR reads and lists one entry per CDR3 protein. Here the sample spans some 350,000 distinct CDR3 sequences, 10% being singletons. The sample was PBMCs from the stem cell graft donor, taken from the stem cell graft. All receptors derive from a human donor who donated a stem cell graft to a child with acute lymphoblastic leukemia. CDR3s include the opening cysteine and the closing phenylalanine or tryptophan. The D gene is left open where the match is weak. Clone size is stated in some rows and not others, as once, few, many or a class when expanded.

j_call	clone_size	d_call	v_call	cdr3_aa	cdr3_nt
TRBJ1-5	-	-	TRBV20-1	CSARGGYSNQPQHF	TGCAGTGCTAGAGGGGGGTATAGCAATCAGCCCCAGCATTTT
TRBJ2-1	-	-	TRBV11-2	CASSSRSPMVQFF	TGTGCCAGCAGCTCAAGATCCCCTATGGTGCAGTTCTTC
TRBJ2-1	-	TRBD2	TRBV4-1	CASSQVPSGRVSEQFF	TGCGCCAGCAGCCAAGTACCTAGCGGGAGGGTGAGTGAGCAGTTCTTC
TRBJ2-7	-	-	TRBV20-1	CSARDLERANYEQYF	TGCAGTGCTAGAGATCTCGAGCGGGCCAACTACGAGCAGTACTTC
TRBJ2-1	-	-	TRBV15	CATSRPYGSSYNEQFF	TGTGCCACCAGCAGACCCTACGGGAGCTCCTACAATGAGCAGTTCTTC
TRBJ1-2	-	TRBD1	TRBV5-1	CASSPGQGEEGYTF	TGCGCCAGCAGCCCCGGACAGGGGGAGGAAGGCTACACCTTC
TRBJ2-1	-	-	TRBV7-2	CASTRGGVNEQFF	TGTGCCAGCACCCGAGGGGGGGTCAATGAGCAGTTCTTC
TRBJ2-2	-	TRBD2	TRBV5-1	CASSLVAGSTGELFF	TGCGCCAGCAGCTTGGTAGCGGGAAGCACCGGGGAGCTGTTTTTT
TRBJ2-4	few	TRBD2	TRBV4-3	CASSHLLAGGENIQYF	TGCGCCAGCAGCCACCTTCTAGCGGGAGGGGAGAACATTCAGTACTTC
TRBJ2-5	-	-	TRBV7-2	CASSLDFGGIIETQYF	TGTGCCAGCAGCTTAGATTTCGGGGGAATAATTGAGACCCAGTACTTC
TRBJ2-1	few	TRBD2	TRBV19	CASSIGLAGTDEQFF	TGTGCCAGTAGTATAGGACTAGCGGGAACGGATGAGCAGTTCTTC
TRBJ2-1	-	-	TRBV9	CASSVFGSGSYNEQFF	TGTGCCAGCAGCGTATTCGGGAGCGGCTCCTACAATGAGCAGTTCTTC
TRBJ2-3	few	-	TRBV7-3	CASSLYQGSTDTQYF	TGTGCCAGCAGCTTGTATCAAGGGAGCACAGATACGCAGTATTTT
TRBJ2-7	few	-	TRBV5-6	CASSGDRSHEQYF	TGTGCCAGCAGCGGTGACAGGTCCCACGAGCAGTACTTC
TRBJ2-5	few	TRBD1	TRBV28	CASRPDRGLQETQYF	TGTGCCAGCAGACCGGACAGGGGGTTGCAAGAGACCCAGTACTTC
TRBJ1-1	few	-	TRBV5-1	CASSLGQARDTEAFF	TGCGCCAGCAGCTTGGGACAGGCGAGGGACACTGAAGCTTTCTTT
TRBJ2-1	many	-	TRBV11-2	CASSPPRDGGYNEQFF	TGTGCCAGCAGCCCCCCCCGGGACGGAGGCTACAATGAGCAGTTCTTC
TRBJ2-1	-	-	TRBV29-1	CSARGLAHEQFF	TGCAGCGCCCGAGGGCTAGCCCATGAGCAGTTCTTC
TRBJ1-2	-	TRBD1	TRBV12-3/TRBV12-4	CASSLGTGTGGYTF	TGTGCCAGCAGTTTAGGGACAGGGACGGGCGGCTACACCTTC
TRBJ1-1	many	TRBD1	TRBV4-3	CASSPTQGWSAEAFF	TGCGCCAGCAGCCCCACACAGGGGTGGTCCGCTGAAGCTTTCTTT
TRBJ2-1	-	TRBD2	TRBV24-1	CATSVAGTYNEQFF	TGTGCCACCAGTGTAGCGGGAACCTACAATGAGCAGTTCTTC
TRBJ1-1	-	-	TRBV3-1	CASSRRDIAGATEAFF	TGTGCCAGCAGCCGGAGGGACATCGCCGGGGCCACTGAAGCTTTCTTT
TRBJ2-1	-	TRBD2	TRBV28	CASSSQTSGSEEQFF	TGTGCCAGCAGTTCACAGACTAGCGGGAGTGAGGAGCAGTTCTTC
TRBJ1-1	few	-	TRBV7-9	CASSLGGAHTEAFF	TGTGCCAGCAGCTTAGGGGGGGCACACACTGAAGCTTTCTTT
TRBJ2-3	-	TRBD2	TRBV4-1	CASSQDHRLAGGIDTQYF	TGCGCCAGCAGCCAAGATCATCGGCTAGCGGGAGGGATTGATACGCAGTATTTT
TRBJ1-1	few	-	TRBV7-9	CASSLVSAGDIEAFF	TGTGCCAGCAGCTTAGTTAGCGCGGGGGACATTGAAGCTTTCTTT
TRBJ2-1	-	-	TRBV4-1	CASSQGGIIPFF	TGCGCCAGCAGCCAAGGGGGAATCATCCCGTTCTTC
TRBJ2-1	-	-	TRBV4-2	CASSQGRSAVSYNEQFF	TGTGCCAGCAGCCAAGGGCGTAGTGCGGTCTCCTACAATGAGCAGTTCTTC
TRBJ2-3	few	-	TRBV2	CASGPSDADTQYF	TGTGCCAGCGGACCGTCGGATGCAGATACGCAGTATTTT
TRBJ2-2	-	-	TRBV12-3/TRBV12-4	CASTTHTGELFF	TGTGCCAGCACAACCCATACCGGGGAGCTGTTTTTT
TRBJ2-7	many	TRBD2	TRBV5-1	CASSPGTSGSFHEQYF	TGCGCCAGCAGCCCGGGGACTAGCGGGAGTTTCCACGAGCAGTACTTC
TRBJ2-5	many	TRBD2	TRBV12-3/TRBV12-4	CASSFLSGGEETQYF	TGTGCCAGCAGTTTTTTGTCGGGGGGGGAAGAGACCCAGTACTTC
TRBJ1-5	many	-	TRBV28	CASSLGGSGTPQHF	TGTGCCAGCAGTTTGGGAGGGTCGGGGACGCCCCAGCATTTT
TRBJ2-1	-	TRBD2	TRBV5-8	CASSGGTSGRAGEQFF	TGTGCCAGCAGCGGAGGGACTAGCGGGAGGGCCGGTGAGCAGTTCTTC
TRBJ1-1	many	-	TRBV12-3/TRBV12-4	CASAVRGRQEAFF	TGTGCCTCGGCGGTCCGGGGACGTCAGGAAGCTTTCTTT
TRBJ2-7	many	TRBD1	TRBV5-1	CASSSWDSYEQYF	TGCGCCAGCAGCTCCTGGGACAGCTACGAGCAGTACTTC
TRBJ2-2	-	TRBD1	TRBV12-3/TRBV12-4	CASWPWTGGPGELFF	TGTGCCAGCTGGCCGTGGACAGGGGGCCCCGGGGAGCTGTTTTTT
TRBJ1-5	-	-	TRBV20-1	CSARDLGGYNQPQHF	TGCAGTGCTAGAGATTTAGGGGGTTACAATCAGCCCCAGCATTTT
TRBJ1-1	many	TRBD1	TRBV6-2/TRBV6-3	CASKDRESTEAFF	TGTGCCAGCAAGGACAGGGAGAGCACTGAAGCTTTCTTT
TRBJ1-1	-	TRBD1	TRBV5-1	CASSIQTGQMNTEAFF	TGCGCCAGCAGCATACAAACGGGACAGATGAACACTGAAGCTTTCTTT
TRBJ2-3	many	TRBD2	TRBV20-1	CSARDPGAGTQYF	TGCAGTGCTAGAGATCCGGGAGCGGGGACGCAGTATTTT
TRBJ1-1	few	-	TRBV29-1	CSVVRRGENTEAFF	TGCAGCGTCGTCCGGAGGGGGGAGAACACTGAAGCTTTCTTT
TRBJ2-7	few	-	TRBV5-1	CASSLGLGTPDEQYF	TGCGCCAGCAGCCTGGGGCTCGGGACACCCGACGAGCAGTACTTC
TRBJ1-2	-	-	TRBV4-1	CASRPTGTDNYGYTF	TGCGCCAGCAGGCCCACGGGAACGGATAACTATGGCTACACCTTC
TRBJ2-2	-	-	TRBV27	CASSLMVGPTGELFF	TGTGCCAGCAGTTTAATGGTGGGGCCCACCGGGGAGCTGTTTTTT